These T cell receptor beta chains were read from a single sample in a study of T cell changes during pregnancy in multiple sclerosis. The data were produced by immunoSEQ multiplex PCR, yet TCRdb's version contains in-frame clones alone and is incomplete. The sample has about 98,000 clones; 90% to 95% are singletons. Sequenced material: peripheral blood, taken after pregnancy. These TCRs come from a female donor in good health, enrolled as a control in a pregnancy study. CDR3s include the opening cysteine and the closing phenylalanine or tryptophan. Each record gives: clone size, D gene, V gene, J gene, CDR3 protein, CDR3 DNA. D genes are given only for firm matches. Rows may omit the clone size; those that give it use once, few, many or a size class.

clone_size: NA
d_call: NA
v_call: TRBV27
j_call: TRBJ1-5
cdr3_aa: CASSFYGGGQPQHF
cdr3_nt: TGTGCCAGCAGTTTTTACGGCGGGGGTCAGCCCCAGCATTTT

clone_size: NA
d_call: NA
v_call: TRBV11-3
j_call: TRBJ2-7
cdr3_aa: CASSLDAEAGYEQYF
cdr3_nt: TGTGCCAGCAGCTTAGATGCCGAGGCGGGCTACGAGCAGTACTTC

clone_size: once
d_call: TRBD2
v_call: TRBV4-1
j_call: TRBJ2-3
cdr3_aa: CASSQVGWERGSDTQYF
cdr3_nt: TGCGCCAGCAGCCAAGTGGGTTGGGAGCGGGGTTCAGATACGCAGTATTTT

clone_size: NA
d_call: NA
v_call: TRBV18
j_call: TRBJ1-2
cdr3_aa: CASSPPTRDYTF
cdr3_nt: TGTGCCAGCTCACCACCTACTCGGGACTACACCTTC

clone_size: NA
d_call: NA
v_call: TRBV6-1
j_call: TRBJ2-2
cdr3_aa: CATKGAGELFF
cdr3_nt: TGTGCCACCAAGGGGGCCGGGGAGCTGTTTTTT

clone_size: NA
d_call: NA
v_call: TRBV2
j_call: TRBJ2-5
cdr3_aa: CASSEGDRAGTQYF
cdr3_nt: TGTGCCAGCAGTGAAGGCGACAGAGCTGGGACCCAGTACTTC

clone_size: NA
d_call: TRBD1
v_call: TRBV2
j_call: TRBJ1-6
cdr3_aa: CASSEPPGTVNSPLHF
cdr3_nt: TGTGCCAGCAGTGAGCCCCCTGGGACAGTTAATTCACCCCTCCACTTT

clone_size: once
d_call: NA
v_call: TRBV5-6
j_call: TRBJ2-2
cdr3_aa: CANPGCLILVSGELFF
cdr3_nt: TGTGCCAATCCAGGGTGTCTCATCCTTGTGTCCGGGGAGCTGTTTTTT

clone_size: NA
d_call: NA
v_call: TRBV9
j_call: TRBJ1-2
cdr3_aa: CASTEGLPRGYGYTF
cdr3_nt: TGTGCCAGCACCGAGGGGCTTCCCAGGGGTTATGGCTACACCTTC

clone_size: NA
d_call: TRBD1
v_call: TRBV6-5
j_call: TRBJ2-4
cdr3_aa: CASSYVGTGTKNIQYF
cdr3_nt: TGTGCCAGCAGTTACGTGGGGACAGGGACTAAAAACATTCAGTACTTC

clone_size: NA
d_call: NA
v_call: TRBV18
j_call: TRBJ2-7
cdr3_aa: CASSPSPIAYEQYF
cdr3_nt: TGTGCCAGCTCACCGAGCCCAATCGCCTACGAGCAGTACTTC

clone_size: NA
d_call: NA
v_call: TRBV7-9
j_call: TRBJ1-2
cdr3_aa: CASRDSLTPGYTF
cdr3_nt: TGTGCCAGCAGGGACAGCCTTACCCCCGGCTACACCTTC

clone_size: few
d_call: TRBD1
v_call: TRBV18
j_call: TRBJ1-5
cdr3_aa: CASSRDSPKEPQHF
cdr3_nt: TGTGCCAGCTCACGGGACAGCCCCAAAGAGCCCCAGCATTTT

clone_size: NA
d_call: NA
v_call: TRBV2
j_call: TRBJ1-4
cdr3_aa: CASGVYLGESNEKLFF
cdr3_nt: TGTGCCAGCGGGGTTTATCTGGGAGAATCTAATGAAAAACTGTTTTTT

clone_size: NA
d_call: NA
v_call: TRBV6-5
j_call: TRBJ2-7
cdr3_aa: CASSYGGSRGEQYF
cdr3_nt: TGTGCCAGCAGTTACGGGGGGAGTAGAGGGGAGCAGTACTTC

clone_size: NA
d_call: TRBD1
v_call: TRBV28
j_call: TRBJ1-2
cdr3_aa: CASSTTRDSRNGYTF
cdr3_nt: TGTGCCAGCAGTACAACCCGGGACAGCAGAAATGGCTACACCTTC

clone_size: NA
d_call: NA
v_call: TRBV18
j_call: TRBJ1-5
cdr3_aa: CASSPPNRVHNQPQHF
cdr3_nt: TGTGCCAGCTCACCCCCCAACAGGGTACACAATCAGCCCCAGCATTTT

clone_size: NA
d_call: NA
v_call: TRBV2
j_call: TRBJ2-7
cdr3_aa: CASSVARSEQYF
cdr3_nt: TGTGCCAGCAGTGTCGCTAGGTCCGAGCAGTACTTC

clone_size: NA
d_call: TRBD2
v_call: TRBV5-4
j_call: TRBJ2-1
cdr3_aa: CASSPGTRGGRDNNEQFF
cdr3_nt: TGTGCCAGCAGCCCGGGGACTAGAGGCGGGAGAGATAACAATGAGCAGTTCTTC

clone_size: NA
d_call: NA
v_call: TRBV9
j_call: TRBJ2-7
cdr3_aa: CASSPRGQSSYEQYF
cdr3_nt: TGTGCCAGCAGCCCCCGAGGACAGAGCTCCTACGAGCAGTACTTC

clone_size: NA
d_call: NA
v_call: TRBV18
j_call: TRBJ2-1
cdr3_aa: CASSPQGNYNEQFF
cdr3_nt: TGTGCCAGCTCACCACAGGGGAACTACAATGAGCAGTTCTTC

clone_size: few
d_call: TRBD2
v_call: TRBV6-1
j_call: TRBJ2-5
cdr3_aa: CASSRGLVQETQYF
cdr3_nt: TGTGCCAGCAGCCGCGGACTAGTTCAAGAGACCCAGTACTTC

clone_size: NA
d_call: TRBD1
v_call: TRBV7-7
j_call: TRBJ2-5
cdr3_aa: CASSLVPTGGFWSETQYF
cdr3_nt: TGTGCTAGCAGCTTAGTCCCGACAGGGGGCTTTTGGAGCGAGACCCAGTACTTC

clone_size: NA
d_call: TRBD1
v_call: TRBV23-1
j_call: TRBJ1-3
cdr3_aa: CASSQSFLFMDRGSSRLSGNTIYF
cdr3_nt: TGCGCCAGCAGTCAATCGTTTCTATTTATGGACAGGGGATCTTCCCGCCTCTCTGGAAACACCATATATTTT

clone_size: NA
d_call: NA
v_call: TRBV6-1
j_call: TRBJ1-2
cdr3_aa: CASLASSGYTF
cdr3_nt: TGTGCCAGCCTTGCGAGCTCCGGCTACACCTTC

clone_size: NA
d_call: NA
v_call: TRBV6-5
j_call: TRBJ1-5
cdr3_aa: CARRNRVSIQPQHF
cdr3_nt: TGTGCCAGAAGGAACAGGGTGTCTATTCAGCCCCAGCATTTT

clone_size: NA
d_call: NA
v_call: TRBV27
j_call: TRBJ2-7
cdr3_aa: CASSLDRSSYEQYF
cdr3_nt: TGTGCCAGCAGTTTAGACAGGTCCTCCTACGAGCAGTACTTC

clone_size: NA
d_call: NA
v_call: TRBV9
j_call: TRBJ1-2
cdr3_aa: CASRQQGYGYTF
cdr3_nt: TGTGCCAGCAGACAACAGGGCTATGGCTACACCTTC

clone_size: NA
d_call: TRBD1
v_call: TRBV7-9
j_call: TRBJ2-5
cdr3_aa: CASSLGGQGARQETQYF
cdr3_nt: TGTGCCAGCAGCTTAGGGGGACAGGGGGCCCGGCAAGAGACCCAGTACTTC

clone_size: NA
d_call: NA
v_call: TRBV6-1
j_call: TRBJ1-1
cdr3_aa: CASSRPGTQNTEAFF
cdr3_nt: TGTGCCAGCAGTCGACCCGGGACACAGAACACTGAAGCTTTCTTT

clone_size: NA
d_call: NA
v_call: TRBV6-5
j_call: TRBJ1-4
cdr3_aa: CASRGAGDEKLFF
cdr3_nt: TGTGCCAGCAGGGGTGCGGGGGACGAAAAACTGTTTTTT

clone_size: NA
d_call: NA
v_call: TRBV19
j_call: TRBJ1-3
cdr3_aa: CASSSRPSGNTIYF
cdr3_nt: TGTGCCAGTAGTTCTAGACCCTCTGGAAACACCATATATTTT

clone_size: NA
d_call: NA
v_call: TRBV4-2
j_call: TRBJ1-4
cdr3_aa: CASSQPRGGATNEKLFF
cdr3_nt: TGTGCCAGCAGCCAGCCCCGAGGGGGAGCAACTAATGAAAAACTGTTTTTT

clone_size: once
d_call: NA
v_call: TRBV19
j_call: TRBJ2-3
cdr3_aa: CASSLTAASTDTQYF
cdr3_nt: TGTGCCAGTAGTCTGACGGCGGCGAGCACAGATACGCAGTATTTT

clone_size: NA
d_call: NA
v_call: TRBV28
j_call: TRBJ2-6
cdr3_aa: CASSYSSGANVLTF
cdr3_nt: TGTGCCAGCAGTTACAGCTCTGGGGCCAACGTCCTGACTTTC

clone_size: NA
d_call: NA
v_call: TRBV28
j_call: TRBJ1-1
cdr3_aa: CASREGLFEAFF
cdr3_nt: TGTGCCAGCAGGGAGGGACTGTTTGAAGCTTTCTTT

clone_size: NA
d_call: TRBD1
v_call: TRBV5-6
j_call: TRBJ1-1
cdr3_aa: CASSSGQGRNTEAFF
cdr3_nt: TGTGCCAGCAGCTCAGGACAGGGGCGGAACACTGAAGCTTTCTTT

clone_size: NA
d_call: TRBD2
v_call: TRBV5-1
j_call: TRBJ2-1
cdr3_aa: CASSPDDALAGGPGVLEQFF
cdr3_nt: TGCGCCAGCAGCCCGGACGACGCACTAGCGGGAGGGCCCGGTGTTCTTGAGCAGTTCTTC

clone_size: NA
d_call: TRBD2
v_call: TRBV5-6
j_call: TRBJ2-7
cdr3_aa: CASSTGWLAGGPYDYEQYF
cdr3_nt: TGTGCCAGCAGCACGGGCTGGCTAGCGGGAGGGCCGTATGACTACGAGCAGTACTTC

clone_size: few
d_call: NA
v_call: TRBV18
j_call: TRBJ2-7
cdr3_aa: CASSPKRSGLRDEQYF
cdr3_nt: TGTGCCAGCTCACCGAAGAGGAGCGGGTTAAGGGACGAGCAGTACTTC

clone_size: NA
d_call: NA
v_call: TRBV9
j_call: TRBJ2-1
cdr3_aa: CASRTAPGYNEQFF
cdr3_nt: TGTGCCAGCAGAACGGCTCCGGGCTACAATGAGCAGTTCTTC

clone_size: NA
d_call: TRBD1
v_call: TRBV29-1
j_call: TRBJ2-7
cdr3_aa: CSAGQGGPYEQYF
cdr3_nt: TGCAGCGCCGGACAGGGGGGGCCCTACGAGCAGTACTTC

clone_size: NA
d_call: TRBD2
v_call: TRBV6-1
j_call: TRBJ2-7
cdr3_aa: CASSGGSLLAGSSYEQYF
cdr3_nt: TGTGCCAGCAGTGGGGGGTCGCTTCTAGCGGGGAGCTCCTACGAGCAGTACTTC

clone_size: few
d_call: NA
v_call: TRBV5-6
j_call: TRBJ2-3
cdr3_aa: CASGGTADTQYF
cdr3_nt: TGTGCCAGCGGGGGGACCGCAGATACGCAGTATTTT

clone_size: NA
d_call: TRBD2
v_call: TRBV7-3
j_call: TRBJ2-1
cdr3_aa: CASRYTSGGYNEQFF
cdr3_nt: TGTGCCAGCAGGTACACTAGCGGGGGATACAATGAGCAGTTCTTC

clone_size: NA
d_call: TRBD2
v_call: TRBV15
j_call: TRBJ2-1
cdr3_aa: CATSREGGGGPGNEQFF
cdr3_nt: TGTGCCACCAGCAGAGAGGGGGGCGGGGGGCCAGGCAATGAGCAGTTCTTC

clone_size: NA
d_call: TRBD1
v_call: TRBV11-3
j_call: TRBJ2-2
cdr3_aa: CASSLGQGDTGELFF
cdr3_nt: TGTGCCAGCAGCTTAGGGCAGGGGGACACCGGGGAGCTGTTTTTT

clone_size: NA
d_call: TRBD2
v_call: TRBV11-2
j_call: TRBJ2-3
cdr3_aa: CASSNRGGSTDTQYF
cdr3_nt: TGTGCCAGCAGCAACCGCGGGGGTAGCACAGATACGCAGTATTTT

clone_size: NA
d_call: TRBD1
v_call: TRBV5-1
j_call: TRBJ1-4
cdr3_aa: CASSTQGAANEKLFF
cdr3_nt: TGCGCCAGCAGCACTCAGGGGGCGGCTAATGAAAAACTGTTTTTT

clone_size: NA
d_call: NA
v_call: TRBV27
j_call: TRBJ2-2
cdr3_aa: CASSSVNGELFF
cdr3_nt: TGTGCCAGCAGTTCGGTGAACGGGGAGCTGTTTTTT

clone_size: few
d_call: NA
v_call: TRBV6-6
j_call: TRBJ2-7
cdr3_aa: CASSYGRPGEQYF
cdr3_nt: TGTGCCAGCAGTTACGGCAGGCCTGGGGAGCAGTACTTC

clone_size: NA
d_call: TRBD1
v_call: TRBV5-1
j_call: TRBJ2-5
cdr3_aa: CASSLVTGGQETQYF
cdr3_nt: TGCGCCAGCAGCTTAGTGACAGGGGGCCAAGAGACCCAGTACTTC

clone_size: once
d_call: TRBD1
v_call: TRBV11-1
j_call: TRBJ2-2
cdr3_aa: CASSWGQGLTGELFF
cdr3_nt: TGTGCCAGCAGCTGGGGACAGGGACTCACCGGGGAGCTGTTTTTT

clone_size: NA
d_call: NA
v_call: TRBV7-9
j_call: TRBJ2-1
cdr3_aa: CASSQAGNEQFF
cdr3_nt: TGTGCCAGCAGCCAGGCGGGGAATGAGCAGTTCTTC

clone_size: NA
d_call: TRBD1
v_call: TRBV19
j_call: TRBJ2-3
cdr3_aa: CASSSRQGSTDTQYF
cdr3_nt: TGTGCCAGTAGTTCAAGACAGGGGAGCACAGATACGCAGTATTTT

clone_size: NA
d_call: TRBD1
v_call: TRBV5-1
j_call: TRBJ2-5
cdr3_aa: CASSLETGTGRETQYF
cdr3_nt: TGCGCCAGCAGCTTGGAAACCGGGACAGGGAGAGAGACCCAGTACTTC

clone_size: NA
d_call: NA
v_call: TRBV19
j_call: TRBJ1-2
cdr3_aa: CAGRDTHNSDYGYTF
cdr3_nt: TGTGCCGGACGGGACACCCACAACTCCGACTATGGCTACACCTTC

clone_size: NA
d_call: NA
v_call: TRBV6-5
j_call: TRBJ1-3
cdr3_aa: CASRDRGSGNTIYF
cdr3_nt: TGTGCCAGCAGAGACAGAGGCTCTGGAAACACCATATATTTT